The TCR beta chain under discussion was sequenced for a study of blood T cell repertoires in COVID-19. As for the study in general: Spain, Italy and the United States supplied samples that represented acute and convalescent COVID-19. The analysed material was cDNA or gDNA that came from T cells, B-cell-depleted T cells, or PBMCs.

V was trimmed by 5 bases and J by 7 bases, leaving 10 bases between them. Looked up from germline, CDR1 is SGHVS and CDR2 is FNYEAQ. This CDR3 spans 12 amino acids. In the original processing: From reference gene primer amplification, estimates of nucleated cell counts were derived. Measured with immunoSEQ multiplex PCR; TCRdb has only the in-frame clones, and not every one. V and J calls and clone size come straight from that table; D and trimming were deduced from the DNA. Of approximately 160,000 clones detected, around 80% appear once; the ten largest clones hold less than 3%. Sequencing was done on a sample of peripheral blood. This receptor was taken from a woman aged 55-70 years with acute or convalescent COVID-19. J is TRBJ2-3 and V is TRBV7-6, with TRBD2 as a possible D gene (6 bases). The CDR3: CASSILANTQYF. CDR3 DNA sequence: TGTGCCAGCAGCATACTAGCAAATACGCAGTATTTT.